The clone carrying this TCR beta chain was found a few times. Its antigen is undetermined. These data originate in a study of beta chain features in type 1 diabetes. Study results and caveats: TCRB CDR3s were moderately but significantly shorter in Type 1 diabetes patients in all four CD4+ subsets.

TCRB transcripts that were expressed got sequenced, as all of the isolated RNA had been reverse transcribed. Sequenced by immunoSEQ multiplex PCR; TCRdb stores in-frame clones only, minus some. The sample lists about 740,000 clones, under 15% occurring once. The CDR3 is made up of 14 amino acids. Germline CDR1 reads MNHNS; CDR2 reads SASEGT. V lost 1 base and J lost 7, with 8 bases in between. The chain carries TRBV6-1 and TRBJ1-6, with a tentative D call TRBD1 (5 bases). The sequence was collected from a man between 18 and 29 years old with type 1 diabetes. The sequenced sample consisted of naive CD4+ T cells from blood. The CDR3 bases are TGTGCCAGCAGTGAAGGGGGCCGGAATTCACCCCTCCACTTT. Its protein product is CASSEGGRNSPLHF.